This T cell receptor (beta chain) was recovered during a study of Graves' ophthalmopathy and Graves' hyperthyroidism. General observations from the study: Stable hyperthyroidism and ophthalmopathy were told apart by a 13-signature model, which achieved about 88% sensitivity and more than 75% specificity.

Trimming removed 1 base at V and 5 bases at J, with 8 bases between. The CDR3 sequence is 13 residues long. Newly diagnosed, the hyperthyroidism patients had under 2 months' duration and were aged 18 to 65. Pregnancy or lactation, uncontrolled infections and other autoimmune diseases were grounds for excluding patients. The study amplified TCR beta CDR3 regions using RNA transcripts. HTBI primers were used in a first-round RT-PCR, which preceded a second-round multiplex PCR. TCRdb ran MiXCR on the multiplex PCR reads and lists one entry per CDR3 protein. This sample yields about 420,000 distinct CDR3 sequences, of which around a fifth are seen a single time; 2.5% to 3% belongs to the top ten. This clonotype has a count of ten or more. Its antigen is not known.

The clonotype originates from a woman between 18 and 29 years old with stable Graves' hyperthyroidism. The chain uses TRBV12-3 or TRBV12-4 and TRBJ1-2, with unresolved D. The sample consisted of peripheral blood. In DNA, the CDR3 is TGTGCCAGCAGTTTAGGGGGAGAATATGGCTACACCTTC. Translation gives CASSLGGEYGYTF.